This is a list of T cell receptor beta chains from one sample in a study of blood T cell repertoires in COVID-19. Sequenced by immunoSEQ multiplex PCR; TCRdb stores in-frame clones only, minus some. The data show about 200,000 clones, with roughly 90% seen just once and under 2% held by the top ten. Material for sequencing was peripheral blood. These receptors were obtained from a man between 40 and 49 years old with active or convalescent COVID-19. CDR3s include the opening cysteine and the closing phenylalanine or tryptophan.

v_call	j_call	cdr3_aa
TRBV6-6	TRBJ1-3	CASRDSGRSSGNTIYF
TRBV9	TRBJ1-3	CASSVVWAGGTGNTIYF
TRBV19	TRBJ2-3	CASSEVDSFSTDTQYF
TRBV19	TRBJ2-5	CASSVTGGGETQYF
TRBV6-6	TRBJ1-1	CASSYRTGETEAFF
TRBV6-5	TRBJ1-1	CASSTTGISEAFF
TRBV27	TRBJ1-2	CASSAGQGVIYGYTF
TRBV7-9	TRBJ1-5	CASSLGQGDQPQHF
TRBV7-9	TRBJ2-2	CASSQAGTGELFF
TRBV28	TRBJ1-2	CASRVPLTGGYTF
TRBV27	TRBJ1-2	CASNNRGGHRNYTF
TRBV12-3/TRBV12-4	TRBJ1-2	CASSPDRNYGYTF
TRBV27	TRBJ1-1	CASREIGGRHSEAFF
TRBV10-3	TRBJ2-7	CAISATPGLEEFGGSYEQYF
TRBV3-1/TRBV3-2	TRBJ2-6	CASSWSLAGPSGANVLTF
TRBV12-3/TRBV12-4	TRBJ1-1	CASSSTGVTEAFF
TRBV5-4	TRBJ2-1	CASSLGTGYNEQFF
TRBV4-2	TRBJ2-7	CASSQGERAEQYF
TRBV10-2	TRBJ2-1	CASSESPLTGYWGEQFF
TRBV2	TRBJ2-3	CASHLPGTDTQYF
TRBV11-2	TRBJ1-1	CASSTSSGWREPEAFF
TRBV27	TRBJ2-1	CASGGSLSSYNEQFF
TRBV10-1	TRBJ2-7	CASSESAAGSSYEQYF
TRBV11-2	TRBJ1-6	CASSLGQGYNSPLHF
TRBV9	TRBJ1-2	CASSPQDRVNGYTF
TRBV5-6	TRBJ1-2	CASSLGQTWYGYTF